The T cell receptor (beta chain) described here comes from a study of cytomegalovirus exposure and HLA in healthy donors. PCR employed 60 Vbeta and 13 Jbeta primers. The repertoire was sequenced with immunoSEQ multiplex PCR; TCRdb's copy has only in-frame clones and lacks some. The data show tens of thousands of clones, with roughly 80% seen just once and approximately 6% held by the top ten. Germline lookup yields CDR1 MNHEY and CDR2 SVGAGI. The CDR3 is 15 residues long. V shed 6 bases and J 6 bases; nucleotides not matched to a gene: 11. Study observations and caveats: Beyond CMV serostatus, there was no information to go on about immune exposure.

As concerns this clone: The antigen remains undetermined.

Sequenced sample: PBMCs. The chain joins TRBV6-5 to TRBJ2-5, with 9 bases fitting TRBD1. This TCR was recovered from a woman between 50 and 59 years old in good health and CMV-seropositive. This CDR3 reads CASSITGTGMKTQYF. In DNA, the CDR3 is TGTGCCAGCAGCATCACCGGGACAGGGATGAAGACCCAGTACTTC.